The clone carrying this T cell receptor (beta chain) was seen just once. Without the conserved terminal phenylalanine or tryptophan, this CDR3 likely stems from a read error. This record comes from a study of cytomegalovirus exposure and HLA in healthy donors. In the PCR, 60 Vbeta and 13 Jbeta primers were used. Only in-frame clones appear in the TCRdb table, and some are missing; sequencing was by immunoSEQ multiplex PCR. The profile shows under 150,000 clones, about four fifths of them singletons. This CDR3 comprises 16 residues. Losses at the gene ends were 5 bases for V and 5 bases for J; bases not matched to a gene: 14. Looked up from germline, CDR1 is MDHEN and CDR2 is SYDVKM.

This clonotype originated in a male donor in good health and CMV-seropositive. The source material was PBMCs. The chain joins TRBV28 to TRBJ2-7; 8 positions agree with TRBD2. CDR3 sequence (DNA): TGTGCCAGCAGTGTAGCGGGAACCCCCGCAGCCCACGAGCAGTACCTC. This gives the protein CASSVAGTPAAHEQYL.